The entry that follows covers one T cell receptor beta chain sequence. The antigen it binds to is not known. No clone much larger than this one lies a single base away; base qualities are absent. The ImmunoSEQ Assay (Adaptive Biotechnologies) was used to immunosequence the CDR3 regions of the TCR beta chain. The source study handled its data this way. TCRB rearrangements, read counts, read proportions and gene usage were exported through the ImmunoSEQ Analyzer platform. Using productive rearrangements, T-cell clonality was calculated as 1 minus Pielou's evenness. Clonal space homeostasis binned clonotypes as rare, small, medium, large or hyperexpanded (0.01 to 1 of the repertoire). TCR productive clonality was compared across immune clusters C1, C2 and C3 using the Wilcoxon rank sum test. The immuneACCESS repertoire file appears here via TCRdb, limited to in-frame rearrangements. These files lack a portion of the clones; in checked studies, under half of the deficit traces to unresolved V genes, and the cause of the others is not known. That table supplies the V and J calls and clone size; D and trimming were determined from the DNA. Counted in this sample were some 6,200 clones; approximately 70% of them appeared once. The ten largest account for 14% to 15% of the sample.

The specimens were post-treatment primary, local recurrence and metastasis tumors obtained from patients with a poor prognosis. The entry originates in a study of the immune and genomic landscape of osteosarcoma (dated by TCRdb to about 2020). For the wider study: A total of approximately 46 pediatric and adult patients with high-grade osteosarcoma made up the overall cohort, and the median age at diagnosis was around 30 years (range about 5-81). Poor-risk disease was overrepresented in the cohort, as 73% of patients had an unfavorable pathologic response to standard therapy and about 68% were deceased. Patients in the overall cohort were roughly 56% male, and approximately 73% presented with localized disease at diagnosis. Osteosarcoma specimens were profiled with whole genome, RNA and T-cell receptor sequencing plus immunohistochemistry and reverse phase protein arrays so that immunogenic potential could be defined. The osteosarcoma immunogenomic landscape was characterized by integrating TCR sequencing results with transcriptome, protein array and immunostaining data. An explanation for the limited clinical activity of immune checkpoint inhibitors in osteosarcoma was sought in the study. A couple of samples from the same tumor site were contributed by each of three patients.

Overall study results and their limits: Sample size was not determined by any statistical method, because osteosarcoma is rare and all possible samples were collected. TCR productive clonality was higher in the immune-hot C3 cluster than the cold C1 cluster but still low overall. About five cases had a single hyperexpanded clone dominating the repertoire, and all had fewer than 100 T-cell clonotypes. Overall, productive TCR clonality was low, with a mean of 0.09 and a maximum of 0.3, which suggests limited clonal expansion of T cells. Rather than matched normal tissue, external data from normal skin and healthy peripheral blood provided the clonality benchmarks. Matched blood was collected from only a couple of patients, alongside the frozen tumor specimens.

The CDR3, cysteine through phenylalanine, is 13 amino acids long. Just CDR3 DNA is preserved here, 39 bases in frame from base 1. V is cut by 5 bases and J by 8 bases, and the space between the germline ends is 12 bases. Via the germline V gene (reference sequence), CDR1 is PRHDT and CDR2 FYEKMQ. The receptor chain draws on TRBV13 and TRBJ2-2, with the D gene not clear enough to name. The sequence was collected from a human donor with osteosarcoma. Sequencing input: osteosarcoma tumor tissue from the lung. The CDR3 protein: CASSPFPRGELFF. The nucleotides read TGTGCCAGCAGCCCGTTCCCACGGGGGGAGCTGTTTTTT.